This record looks at one TCR beta chain sequence and its context. This clonotype came up a few times. Its antigen target is currently unknown. No much larger clone is present one base from it, and per-base qualities are unavailable. Donors were approximately 42 systemically healthy Caucasian individuals from Russia aged roughly 6 to 90 years. Ten milliliters of peripheral blood were collected from each donor into EDTA-treated Vacutainer tubes. Ficoll-Paque density-gradient centrifugation was used to isolate PBMCs, with at least 7 million per sample. Total RNA, at least 5 micrograms per sample, was extracted from PBMCs with Trizol reagent. The percentages of naive CD45RAhigh/CD27high T cells were determined by flow cytometry on a PBMC aliquot from every donor. The sample originates from a study of blood T cells in healthy people across ages (dated by TCRdb to 2015 to 2017). With regard to the full study: In model experiments, template switching captured roughly one uniquely barcoded TCR beta cDNA molecule for every two T cells. To avoid experimental bias, donors of different ages were spread randomly across the sequencing lanes. Four age groups were formed from the donors: young (average approximately 16 years), middle-aged (approximately 40), aged (roughly 59) and long-lived (roughly 88). Using deep sequencing normalized with unique cDNA molecular identifiers, the study measured how TCR beta repertoire diversity changes with age. The study analyzed two additional independent replicas of 1 million unique cDNA reads from the same blood draw for two donors, one aged 18 to 29 and one aged 80 or older. Summary of the overall study and its limitations: There was a strong correlation between observed TCR beta diversity and the percentage of naive T cells measured by flow cytometry. Total diversity estimates from one million sequenced T cells were considered lower bounds and underestimates. As age increased, observed TCR beta diversity per million T cells dropped in a roughly linear way, and a significant reduction was already evident by age about 40. Because profiling used bulk unsorted PBMCs, naive and antigen-experienced compartments could not be compared conclusively. Because the CMV infection status of the donors was unknown, age-related changes in expanded clonotypes may potentially have been confounded. Compared with the aged group, more naive CD4+ T cells, fewer expanded clones and increased TCR diversity were shown by the long-lived group, suggesting age selection.

The protocol used for the library was 5' RACE. This sample was sequenced with an Illumina HiSeq 2500. A second PCR of about 6 to 11 cycles was performed with a sample-barcoded 5' primer and a J-beta primer mix. A template-switch 5' adaptor carrying 12 random nucleotides introduced a unique molecular identifier onto each TCR beta cDNA molecule. Each sample yielded at least 3 million CDR3-containing paired-end reads. The Mint cDNA synthesis kit, primed by a TRBC-specific oligonucleotide, was used to synthesize first-strand cDNA from all RNA. Following uracil-DNA glycosylase treatment, a first 18-cycle PCR with universal primers M1SS and BC2_uni_R was performed on all cDNA. The original pipeline was this. For normalization, 1 million high-quality reads were randomly selected from each sample, with every read carrying a distinct molecular identifier. Instead of being binned into consensus sequences, reads that shared molecular identifiers were thrown out. MiTCR, run with a Q25 quality threshold and the strictest error-elimination algorithm, handled CDR3 identification, clonotype clustering and error correction. A nonparametric unseen species model using Euler transformation provided a lower-bound estimate of total TCR beta diversity. In TCRdb, the public reads were trimmed at Q25 with fastp and aligned with MiXCR, with productive beta chains retained. Every CDR3 protein is listed once, alongside the most common genes and DNA of its rows. TCRdb's processing, not the authors' own work, is the source of the V and J calls. A total of roughly 1.5 million distinct CDR3 sequences appear in this sample, 42% of them only once. Approximately 4.1% of the sample belongs to the ten largest clones.

The CDR3 measures 18 amino acids from cysteine to phenylalanine. Only the CDR3 DNA is retained, 54 bases long and in frame from the first base. After removal of 1 base from V and 0 bases from J, the junction retains 4 bases not matched to a gene. According to the germline V gene, CDR1 reads SGHRS and CDR2 reads YFSETQ. The sample was blood. The sequence is built from TRBV5-1 and TRBJ2-6; TRBD1 lines up with 10 middle nucleotides. This receptor was obtained from a woman between 18 and 30 years old in good health. CDR3 protein: CASSLFGTGDSGANVLTF. The base sequence is TGCGCCAGCAGCTTGTTCGGGACAGGGGACTCTGGGGCCAACGTCCTGACTTTC.